The 6 T cell receptor beta chains in this list originate from one sample, sequenced in a study of control samples from healthy donors and cancer patients. Sequenced by immunoSEQ multiplex PCR; TCRdb stores in-frame clones only, minus some. The sample has fewer than 500,000 clones, more than 80% seen once. The source material was PBMCs. All receptors come from a man aged 35-49 years with head and neck cancer.

This chain links TRBV29-1 with TRBJ1-1, with D perhaps TRBD1 (6 bases). Germline assignment: CDR1 SQVTM and CDR2 ANQGSEA. V dropped 2 bases and J dropped 4 bases, with 11 bases sitting between them. This CDR3 comprises 13 residues. CDR3 sequence (DNA): TGCAGCGTTGAAAGTGGGGGGCGCACTGAAGCTTTCTTT. Translating gives CSVESGGRTEAFF. The variable domain in full, with the rest retrieved from reference TRBV29-1 and TRBJ1-1, is SAVISQKPSRDICQRGTSLTIQCQVDSQVTMMFWYRQQPGQSLTLIATANQGSEATYESGFVIDKFPISRPNLTFSTLTVSNMSPEDSSIYLCSVESGGRTEAFFGQGTRLTVV.

V and J are TRBV4-1 and TRBJ1-5; no definite D call. The germline V and J ends were trimmed by 2 bases and 5 bases, with 7 bases remaining between them. This CDR3 is built from 13 residues. Germline lookup yields CDR1 MGHRA and CDR2 YSYEKL. The CDR3 DNA sequence: TGCGCCAGCAGCCAAACCAGGTATCAGCCCCAGCATTTT. Translated, it gives CASSQTRYQPQHF.

This sequence joins TRBV11-2 and TRBJ1-3, with unresolved D. This CDR3 is 12 amino acids long. Trimming removed 3 bases from V and 6 bases from J, with 6 bases in between. Germline-derived CDR1 and CDR2 are SGHAT and FQNNGV. In DNA form, the CDR3 reads TGTGCCAGCAGCTTTTTGGTAAACACCATATATTTT. It encodes CASSFLVNTIYF.

The rearrangement uses TRBV4-3 and TRBJ1-6, with D perhaps matching TRBD1 (6 bases). Germline assignment: CDR1 LGHNA and CDR2 YSLEER. V was pared by 1 base and J by 9 bases, with 13 bases between. There are 15 residues in the CDR3. The CDR3 sequence: CASSQVSQGSSPLHF. The DNA for the CDR3 is TGCGCCAGCAGCCAAGTATCCCAGGGGAGTTCACCCCTCCACTTT.

This rearrangement joins TRBV7-3 to TRBJ2-2, with 10 bases aligning to TRBD2. Germline V gene data show CDR1 as SGHTA and CDR2 as FQGTGA. V trimming: 5 bases; J trimming: 6 bases; junction bases outside the gene matches: 12. The CDR3 has 17 residues. The CDR3, as DNA: TGTGCCAGCAGCATATTCCTAGCGGGAGCTTTGGCCGGGGAGCTGTTTTTT. Encoded protein: CASSIFLAGALAGELFF.

The rearrangement uses TRBV29-1 and TRBJ2-2, with D perhaps being TRBD1 or TRBD2 (8 bases each). CDR1 is SQVTM, CDR2 ANQGSEA, per germline. The germline V and J ends were trimmed by 7 bases and 4 bases, with 16 bases remaining between them. The CDR3 covers 14 residues. The CDR3 sequence is CSADRAGGTGELFF. The CDR3, as DNA: TGCAGCGCGGACAGGGCGGGGGGCACCGGGGAGCTGTTTTTT.